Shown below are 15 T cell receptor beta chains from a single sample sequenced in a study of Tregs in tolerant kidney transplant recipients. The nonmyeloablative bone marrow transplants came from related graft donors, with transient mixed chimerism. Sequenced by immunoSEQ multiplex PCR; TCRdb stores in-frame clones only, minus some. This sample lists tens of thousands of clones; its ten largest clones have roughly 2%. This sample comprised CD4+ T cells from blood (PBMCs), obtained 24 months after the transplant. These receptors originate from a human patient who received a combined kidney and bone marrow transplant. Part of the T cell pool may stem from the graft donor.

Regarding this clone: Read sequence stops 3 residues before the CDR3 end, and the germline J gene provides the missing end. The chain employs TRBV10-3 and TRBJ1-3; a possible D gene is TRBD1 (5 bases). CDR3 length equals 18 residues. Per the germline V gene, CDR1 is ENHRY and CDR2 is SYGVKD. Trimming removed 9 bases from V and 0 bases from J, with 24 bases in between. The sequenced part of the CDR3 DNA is TGTGCCATTGGAAAACCCGCTCAGGGAACATACTCTGGAAACACC. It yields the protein CAIGKPAQGTYSGNT. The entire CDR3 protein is CAIGKPAQGTYSGNTIYF.

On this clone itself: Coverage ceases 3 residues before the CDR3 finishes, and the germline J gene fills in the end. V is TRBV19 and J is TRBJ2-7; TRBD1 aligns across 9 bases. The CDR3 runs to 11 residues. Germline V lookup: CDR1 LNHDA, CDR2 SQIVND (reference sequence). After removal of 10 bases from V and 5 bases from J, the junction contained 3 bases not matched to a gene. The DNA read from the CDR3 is TGTGCCACCACAGGGGGCCACGAG. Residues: CATTGGHE. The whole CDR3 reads CATTGGHEQYF.

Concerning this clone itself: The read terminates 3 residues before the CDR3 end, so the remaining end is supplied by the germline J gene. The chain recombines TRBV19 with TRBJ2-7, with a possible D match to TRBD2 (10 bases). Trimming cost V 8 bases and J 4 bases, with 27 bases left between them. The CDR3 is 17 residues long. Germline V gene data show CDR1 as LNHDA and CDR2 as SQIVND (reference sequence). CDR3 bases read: TGTGCCAGTCGATACAGGGGGCAACTAGCGGGATTGTACGAG. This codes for CASRYRGQLAGLYE. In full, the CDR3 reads CASRYRGQLAGLYEQYF.

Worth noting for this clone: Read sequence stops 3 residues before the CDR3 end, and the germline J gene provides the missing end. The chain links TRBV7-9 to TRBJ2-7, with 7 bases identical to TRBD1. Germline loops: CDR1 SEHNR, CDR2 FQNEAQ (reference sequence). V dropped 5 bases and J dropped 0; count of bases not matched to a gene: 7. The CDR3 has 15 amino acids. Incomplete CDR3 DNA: TGTGCCAGCAGCCCGGGACAGACGAGCTCCTACGAG. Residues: CASSPGQTSSYE. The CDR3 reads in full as CASSPGQTSSYEQYF.

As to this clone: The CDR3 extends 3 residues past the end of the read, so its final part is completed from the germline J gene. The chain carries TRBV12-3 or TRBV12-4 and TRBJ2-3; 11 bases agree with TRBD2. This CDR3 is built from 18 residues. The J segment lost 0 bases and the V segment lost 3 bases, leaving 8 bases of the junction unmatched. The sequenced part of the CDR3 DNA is TGTGCCAGCAGTTTGGGCCCGGGACTAGCGGCTAGCACAGATACG. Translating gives CASSLGPGLAASTDT. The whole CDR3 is CASSLGPGLAASTDTQYF.

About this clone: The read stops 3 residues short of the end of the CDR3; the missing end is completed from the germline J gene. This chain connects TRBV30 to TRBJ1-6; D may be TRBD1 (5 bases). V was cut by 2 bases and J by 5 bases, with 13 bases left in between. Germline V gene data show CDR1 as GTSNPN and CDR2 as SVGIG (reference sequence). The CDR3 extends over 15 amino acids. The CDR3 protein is CAWSLGPRNNSPLHF. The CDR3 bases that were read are TGTGCCTGGAGTTTGGGGCCGAGGAATAATTCACCC.

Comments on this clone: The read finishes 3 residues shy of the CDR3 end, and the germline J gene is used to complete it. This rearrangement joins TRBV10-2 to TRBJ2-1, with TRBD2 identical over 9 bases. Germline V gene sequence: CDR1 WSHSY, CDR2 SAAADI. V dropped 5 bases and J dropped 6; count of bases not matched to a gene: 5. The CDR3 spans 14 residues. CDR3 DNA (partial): TGCGCCAGCAGTAGGGTGACTAGCGGCAATGAG. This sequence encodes CASSRVTSGNE. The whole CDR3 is CASSRVTSGNEQFF.

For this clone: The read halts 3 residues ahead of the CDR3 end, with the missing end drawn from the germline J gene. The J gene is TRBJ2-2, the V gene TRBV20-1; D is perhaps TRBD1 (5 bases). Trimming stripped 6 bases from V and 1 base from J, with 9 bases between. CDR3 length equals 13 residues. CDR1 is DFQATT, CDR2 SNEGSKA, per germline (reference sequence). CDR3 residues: CSALQGNTGELFF. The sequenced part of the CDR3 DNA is TGCAGTGCGCTTCAGGGGAACACCGGGGAG.

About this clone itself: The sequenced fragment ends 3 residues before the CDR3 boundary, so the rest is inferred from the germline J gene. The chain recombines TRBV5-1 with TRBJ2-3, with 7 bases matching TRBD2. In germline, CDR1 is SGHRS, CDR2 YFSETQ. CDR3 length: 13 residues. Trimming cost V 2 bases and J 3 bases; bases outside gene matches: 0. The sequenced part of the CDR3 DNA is TGCGCCAGCAGCTTTAGCGGGACAGATACG. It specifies CASSFSGTDT. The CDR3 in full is CASSFSGTDTQYF.

The part of the CDR3 DNA that was read is TGTGCCAGCTCCCGCGTAGGGGGAACGGAGACC. This translates into CASSRVGGTET. The entire CDR3 is CASSRVGGTETQYF. This chain links TRBV18 with TRBJ2-5; D is possibly TRBD1 (6 bases). The read stops 3 residues short of the end of the CDR3; the missing end is completed from the germline J gene. The CDR3 is 14 residues long. Per germline, CDR1 KGHSH and CDR2 LQKENI. Trimming took off 6 bases at V and 5 bases at J, with 16 bases between the two ends.

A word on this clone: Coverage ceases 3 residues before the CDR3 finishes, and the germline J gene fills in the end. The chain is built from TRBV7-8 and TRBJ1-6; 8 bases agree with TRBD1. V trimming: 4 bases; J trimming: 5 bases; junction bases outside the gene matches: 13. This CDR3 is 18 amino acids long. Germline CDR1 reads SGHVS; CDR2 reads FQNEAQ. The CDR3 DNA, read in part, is TGTGCCAGCAGCTCCAACTCCAGGGGGCGGGCCAATAATTCACCC. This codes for CASSSNSRGRANNSP. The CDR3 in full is CASSSNSRGRANNSPLHF.

CDR3 region: CASSVGGATSQGTQYF. CDR3 bases read: TGTGCCAGCAGCGTAGGCGGGGCCACCTCCCAAGGTACG. The gene calls are TRBV9 and TRBJ2-3; weak D call: TRBD2 (6 bases). The CDR3 goes on 3 residues after the read ends, and that part is filled in from the germline J gene. V was cut by 0 bases and J by 8 bases, with 19 bases left in between. The germline gives CDR1 SGDLS, CDR2 YYNGEE. This CDR3 is 16 amino acids long.

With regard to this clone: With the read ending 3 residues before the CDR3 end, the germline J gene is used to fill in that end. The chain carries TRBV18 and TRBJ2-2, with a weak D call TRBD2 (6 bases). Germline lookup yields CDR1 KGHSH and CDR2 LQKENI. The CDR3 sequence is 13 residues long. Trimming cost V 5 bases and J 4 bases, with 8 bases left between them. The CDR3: CASSGGATGELFF. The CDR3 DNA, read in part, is TGTGCCAGCTCAGGAGGGGCCACCGGGGAG.

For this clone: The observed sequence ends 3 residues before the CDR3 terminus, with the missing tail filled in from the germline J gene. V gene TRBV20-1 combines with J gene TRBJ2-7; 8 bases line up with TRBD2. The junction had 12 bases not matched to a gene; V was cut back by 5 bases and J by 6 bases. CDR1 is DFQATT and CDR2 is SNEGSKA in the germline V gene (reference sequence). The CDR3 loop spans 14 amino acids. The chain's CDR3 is CSASLGGRPIEQYF. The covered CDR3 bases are TGCAGTGCTTCTCTTGGCGGGAGGCCGATCGAG.

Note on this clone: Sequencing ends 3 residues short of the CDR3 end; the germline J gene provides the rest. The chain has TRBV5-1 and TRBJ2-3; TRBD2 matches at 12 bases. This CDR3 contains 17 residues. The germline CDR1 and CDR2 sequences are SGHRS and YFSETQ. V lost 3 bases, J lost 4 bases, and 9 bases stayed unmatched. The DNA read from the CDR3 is TGCGCCAGCAGCTCCACCCCACTAGCGGGAGGAGCAGATACG. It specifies CASSSTPLAGGADT. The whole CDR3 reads CASSSTPLAGGADTQYF.